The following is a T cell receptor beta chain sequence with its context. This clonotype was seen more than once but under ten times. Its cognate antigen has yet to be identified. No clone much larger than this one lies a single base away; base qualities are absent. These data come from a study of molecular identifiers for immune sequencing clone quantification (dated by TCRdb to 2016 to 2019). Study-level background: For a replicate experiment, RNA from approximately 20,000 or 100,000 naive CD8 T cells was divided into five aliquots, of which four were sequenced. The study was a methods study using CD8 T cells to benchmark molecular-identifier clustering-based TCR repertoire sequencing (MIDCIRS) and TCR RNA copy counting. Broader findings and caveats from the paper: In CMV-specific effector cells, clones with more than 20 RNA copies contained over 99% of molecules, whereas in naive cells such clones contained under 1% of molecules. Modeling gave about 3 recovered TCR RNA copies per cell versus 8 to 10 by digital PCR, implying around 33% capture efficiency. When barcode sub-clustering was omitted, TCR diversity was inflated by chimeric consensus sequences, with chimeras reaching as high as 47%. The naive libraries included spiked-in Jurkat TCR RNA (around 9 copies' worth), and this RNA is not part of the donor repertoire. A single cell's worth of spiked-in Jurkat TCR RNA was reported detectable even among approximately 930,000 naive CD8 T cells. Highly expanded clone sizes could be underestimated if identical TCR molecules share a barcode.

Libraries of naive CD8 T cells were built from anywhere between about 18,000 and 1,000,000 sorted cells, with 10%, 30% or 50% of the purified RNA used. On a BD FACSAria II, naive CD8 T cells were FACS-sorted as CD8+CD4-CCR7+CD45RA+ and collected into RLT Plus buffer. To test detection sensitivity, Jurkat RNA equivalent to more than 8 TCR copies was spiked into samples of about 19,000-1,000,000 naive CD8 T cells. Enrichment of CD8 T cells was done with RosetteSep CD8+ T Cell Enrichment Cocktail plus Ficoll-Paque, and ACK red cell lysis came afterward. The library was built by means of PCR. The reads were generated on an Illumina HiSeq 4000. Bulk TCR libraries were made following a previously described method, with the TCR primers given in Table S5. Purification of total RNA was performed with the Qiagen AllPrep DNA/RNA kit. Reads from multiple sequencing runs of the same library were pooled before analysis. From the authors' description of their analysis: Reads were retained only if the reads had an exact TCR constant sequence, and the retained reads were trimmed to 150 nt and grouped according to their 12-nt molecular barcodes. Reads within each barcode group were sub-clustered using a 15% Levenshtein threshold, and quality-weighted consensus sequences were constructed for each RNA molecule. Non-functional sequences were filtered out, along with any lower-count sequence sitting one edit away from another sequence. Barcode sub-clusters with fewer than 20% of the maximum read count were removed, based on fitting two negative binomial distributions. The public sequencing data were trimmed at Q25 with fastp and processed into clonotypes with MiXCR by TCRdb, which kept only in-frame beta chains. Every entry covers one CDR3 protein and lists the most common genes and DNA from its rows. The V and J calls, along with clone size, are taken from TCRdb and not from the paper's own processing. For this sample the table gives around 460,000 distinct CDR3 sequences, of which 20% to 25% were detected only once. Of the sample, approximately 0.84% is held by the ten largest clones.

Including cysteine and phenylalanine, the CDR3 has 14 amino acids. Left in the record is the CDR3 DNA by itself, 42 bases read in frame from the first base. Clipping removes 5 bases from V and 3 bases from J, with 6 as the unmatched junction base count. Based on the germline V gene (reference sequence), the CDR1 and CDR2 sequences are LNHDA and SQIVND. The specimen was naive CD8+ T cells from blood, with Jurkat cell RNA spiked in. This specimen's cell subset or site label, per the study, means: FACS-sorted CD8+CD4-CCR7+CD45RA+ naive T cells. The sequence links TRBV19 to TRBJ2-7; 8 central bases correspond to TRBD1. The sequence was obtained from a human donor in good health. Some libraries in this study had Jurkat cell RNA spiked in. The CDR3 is CASSFGQGDYEQYF. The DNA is TGTGCCAGTAGTTTCGGACAGGGCGACTACGAGCAGTACTTC.